This T cell receptor (beta chain) comes out of a study of beta chain features in type 1 diabetes. Study overall: Examination of sorted cells across all samples involved around 110 million cells. Regarding the study as a whole: For cells with high TCR expression, cDNA sequencing could yield over-representation. Within each of all four CD4+ subsets, Type 1 diabetes patients had TCRB CDR3s that were moderately but significantly shorter.

In the case of this clone: Its antigen is undetermined.

Germline values: CDR1 MNHEY, CDR2 SVGAGI. The CDR3 length is 13 residues. Trimming stripped 6 bases from V and 6 bases from J, with 13 bases between. Every isolated RNA sample was fully reverse transcribed, so sequencing captured expressed TCRB transcripts. The average output of naive, central memory and regulatory T cell samples was several million reads. Clones were read by immunoSEQ multiplex PCR, and TCRdb kept only the in-frame ones, dropping some. The table includes approximately 260,000 clones, approximately 25% detected once. Staining for CD45RO/CCR7/CD25/CD127/CD95/CD27 allowed sorting of CD4+ naive, central memory, regulatory and stem cell-like memory cells.

The chain joins TRBV6-5 to TRBJ2-3, with D possibly TRBD2 on 6 matching bases. The material sequenced was naive CD4+ T cells from blood. The sequence was collected from a young woman with type 1 diabetes. The CDR3 is CASRTGVRDTQYF. The CDR3 DNA is TGTGCCAGCAGAACGGGAGTTAGGGATACGCAGTATTTT.